This T cell receptor beta chain was retrieved from a study of blood T cell repertoires in COVID-19. About the research overall: The samples span acute and convalescent COVID-19 from the United States, Italy and Spain.

In germline, CDR1 is MGHDK, CDR2 SYGVNS. V shed 0 bases and J shed 3 bases, with 9 bases lying between them. The CDR3 has 14 residues. Assay used: immunoSEQ multiplex PCR; TCRdb lists only in-frame clones, some missing. Of about 74,000 clones listed, about 88% were seen once; the top ten hold 8% to 10%. The chain combines TRBV25-1 with TRBJ2-7, with TRBD2 as a possible D gene (7 bases). This receptor was obtained from a human donor in a cohort sampled during active COVID-19. Material for sequencing was peripheral blood. DNA for the CDR3: TGTGCCAGCAGTGAATACGGGGGGCGCTACGAGCAGTACTTC. This translates into CASSEYGGRYEQYF.